One and the same sample provided the 6 T cell receptor beta chains below, sequenced in a study of blood T cell repertoires in COVID-19 (dated by TCRdb to about 2020). The library was generated by the immunoSEQ multiplex PCR assay. TCRdb holds this immuneACCESS table with in-frame rearrangements only. Some clones are missing; in checked studies, unresolved V genes explain under half, and the rest has no known cause. The sample has some 110,000 clones on record, 70% to 80% of them singletons. In total, the top ten clones hold 5% to 8% of the sample. Sequenced input: peripheral blood. These receptors were collected from a man in his sixties or seventies with acute or convalescent COVID-19.

The chain combines TRBV3-1 (or the pseudogene TRBV3-2) with TRBJ1-6; TRBD1 matches 9 bases. This CDR3 has 14 residues. Unmatched junction bases numbered 3, after V lost 4 bases and J lost 8 bases. In germline, CDR1 is LGHDT, CDR2 YNNKEL (reference sequence). This CDR3 reads CASSPTGGDSPLHF. The DNA of the CDR3 is TGTGCCAGCAGCCCAACAGGGGGCGATTCACCCCTCCACTTT.

The V gene is TRBV7-2, the J gene TRBJ2-7, with TRBD2 identical over 7 bases. The CDR3 runs to 15 residues. V shed 5 bases and J 7 bases; nucleotides not matched to a gene: 14. Germline V gene sequence: CDR1 SGHTA, CDR2 FQGNSA. CDR3 region: CASSAPGLKWNEQYF. CDR3 coding DNA: TGTGCCAGCAGCGCCCCGGGACTAAAGTGGAATGAGCAGTACTTC.

The chain carries TRBV7-8 and TRBJ1-2, with a possible D match to TRBD1 (5 bases). Trimming stripped 5 bases from V and 3 bases from J, with 7 bases between. The CDR3 has 12 amino acids. CDR1 is SGHVS, CDR2 FQNEAQ, per germline. CDR3 region: CASSKGDYGYTF. The CDR3 DNA is TGTGCCAGCAGCAAAGGGGACTATGGCTACACCTTC.

The genes are TRBV29-1 and TRBJ2-3; unclear D gene. This CDR3 region has 15 residues. In germline, CDR1 is SQVTM, CDR2 ANQGSEA. Trimming left V 4 bases short and J 1 base short, with 15 bases between. The CDR3 DNA sequence: TGCAGCGTTGTATCTGGCGACACCCGCACAGATACGCAGTATTTT. The encoded protein is CSVVSGDTRTDTQYF.

The chain links TRBV19 to TRBJ2-1; 7 bases fit TRBD2. CDR3 length: 18 amino acids. Germline-derived CDR1 and CDR2 are LNHDA and SQIVND (reference sequence). Germline trimming cut 1 base from V and 2 bases from J; bases unmatched to any gene: 11. In DNA form, the CDR3 reads TGTGCCAGTAGTATAGTGGGCCCTGACAGCGGGGCCTACAATGAGCAGTTCTTC. Translated: CASSIVGPDSGAYNEQFF. Filled out from reference TRBV19 and TRBJ2-1, the complete variable domain reads DGGITQSPKYLFRKEGQNVTLSCEQNLNHDAMYWYRQDPGQGLRLIYYSQIVNDFQKGDIAEGYSVSREKKESFPLTVTSAQKNPTAFYLCASSIVGPDSGAYNEQFFGPGTRLTVL.

The CDR3 coding sequence is TGTGCCAGCAGCGGGGGGGGCCCTCAGTTCCAGTACTTC. This codes for CASSGGGPQFQYF. The chain links TRBV11-3 to TRBJ2-5; D possibly corresponds to TRBD2 (7 bases). CDR1 is SGHNT and CDR2 is YENEEA in the germline V gene. V shed 5 bases and J shed 10 bases, with 17 bases lying between them. The CDR3 loop spans 13 amino acids.